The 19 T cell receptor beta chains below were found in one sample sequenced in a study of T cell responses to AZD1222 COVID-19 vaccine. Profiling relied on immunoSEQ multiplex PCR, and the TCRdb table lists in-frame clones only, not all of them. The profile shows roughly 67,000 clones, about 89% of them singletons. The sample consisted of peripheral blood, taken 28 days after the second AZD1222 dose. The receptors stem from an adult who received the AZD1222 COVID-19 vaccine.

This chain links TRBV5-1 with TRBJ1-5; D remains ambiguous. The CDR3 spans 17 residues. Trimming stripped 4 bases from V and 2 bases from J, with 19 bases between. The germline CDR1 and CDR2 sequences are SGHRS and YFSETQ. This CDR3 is CASSRDPAGSGNQPQHF. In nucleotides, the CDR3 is TGCGCCAGCAGCCGGGATCCTGCGGGTTCGGGCAATCAGCCCCAGCATTTT.

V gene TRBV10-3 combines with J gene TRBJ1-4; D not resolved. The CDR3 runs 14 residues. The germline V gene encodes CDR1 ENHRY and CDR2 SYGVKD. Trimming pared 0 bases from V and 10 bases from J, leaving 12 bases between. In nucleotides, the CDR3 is TGTGCCATCAGTGAGTCGCAAGCAGGCGGAAAACTGTTTTTT. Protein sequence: CAISESQAGGKLFF.

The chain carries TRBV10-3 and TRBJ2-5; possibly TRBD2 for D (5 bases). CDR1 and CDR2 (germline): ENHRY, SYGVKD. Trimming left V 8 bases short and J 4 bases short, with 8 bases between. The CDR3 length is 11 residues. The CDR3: CAIGGLETQYF. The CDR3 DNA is TGTGCCATCGGCGGACTAGAGACCCAGTACTTC.

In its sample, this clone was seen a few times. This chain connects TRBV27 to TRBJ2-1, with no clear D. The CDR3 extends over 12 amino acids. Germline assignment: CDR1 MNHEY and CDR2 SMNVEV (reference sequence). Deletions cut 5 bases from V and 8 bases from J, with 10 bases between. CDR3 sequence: CASSAGYDEQFF. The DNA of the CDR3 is TGTGCCAGCAGTGCTGGGTACGATGAGCAGTTCTTC.

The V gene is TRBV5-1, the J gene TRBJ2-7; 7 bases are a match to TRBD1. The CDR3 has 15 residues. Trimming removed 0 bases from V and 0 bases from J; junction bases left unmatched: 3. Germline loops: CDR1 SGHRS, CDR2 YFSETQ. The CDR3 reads CASSLVSGGSYEQYF. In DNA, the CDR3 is TGCGCCAGCAGCTTGGTATCAGGGGGCTCCTACGAGCAGTACTTC.

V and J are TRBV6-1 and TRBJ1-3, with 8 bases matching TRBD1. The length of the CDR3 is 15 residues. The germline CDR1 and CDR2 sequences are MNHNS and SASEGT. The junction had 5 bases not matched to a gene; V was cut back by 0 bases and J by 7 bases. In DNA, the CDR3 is TGTGCCAGCAGTGAAGCTGACAGGGGAGCGAACACCATATATTTT. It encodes CASSEADRGANTIYF.

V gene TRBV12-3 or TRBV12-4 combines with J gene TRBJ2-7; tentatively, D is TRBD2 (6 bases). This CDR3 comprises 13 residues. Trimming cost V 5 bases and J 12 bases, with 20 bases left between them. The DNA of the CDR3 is TGTGCCAGCAGTCTCCATCAGGGACTTGATGCGTACTTC. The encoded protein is CASSLHQGLDAYF.

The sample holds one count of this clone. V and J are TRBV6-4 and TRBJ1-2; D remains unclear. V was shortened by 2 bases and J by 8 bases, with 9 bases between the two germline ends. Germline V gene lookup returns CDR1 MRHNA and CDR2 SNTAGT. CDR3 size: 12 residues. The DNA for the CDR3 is TGTGCCAGCAGTGACCCTTTCGGCGGCTACACCTTC. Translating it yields CASSDPFGGYTF.

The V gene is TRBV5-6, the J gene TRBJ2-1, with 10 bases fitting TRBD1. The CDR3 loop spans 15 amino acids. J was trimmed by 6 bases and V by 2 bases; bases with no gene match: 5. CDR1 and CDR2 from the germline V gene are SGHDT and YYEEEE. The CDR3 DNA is TGTGCCAGCAGCTTCCGGGACAGGGGACGCAATGAGCAGTTCTTC. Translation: CASSFRDRGRNEQFF.

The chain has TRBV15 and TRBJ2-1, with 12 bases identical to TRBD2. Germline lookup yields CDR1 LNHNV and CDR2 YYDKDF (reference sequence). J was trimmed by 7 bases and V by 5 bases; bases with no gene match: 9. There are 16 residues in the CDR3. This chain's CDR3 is CATSPRLAGERNEQFF. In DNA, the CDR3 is TGTGCCACCAGCCCGCGACTAGCGGGAGAAAGGAATGAGCAGTTCTTC.

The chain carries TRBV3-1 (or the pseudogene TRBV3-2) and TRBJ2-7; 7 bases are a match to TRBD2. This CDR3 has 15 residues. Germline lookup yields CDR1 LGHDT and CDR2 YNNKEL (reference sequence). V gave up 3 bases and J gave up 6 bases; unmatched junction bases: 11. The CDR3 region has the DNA TGTGCCAGCAGCCAGGGGACTACCCCTACCGCCGAGCAGTACTTC. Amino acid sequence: CASSQGTTPTAEQYF.

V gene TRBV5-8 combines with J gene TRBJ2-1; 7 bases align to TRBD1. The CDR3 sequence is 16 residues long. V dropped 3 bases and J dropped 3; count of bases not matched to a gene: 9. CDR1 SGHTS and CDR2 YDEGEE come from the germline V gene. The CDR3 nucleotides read TGTGCCAGCAGCTCGTACAGGGGTGTAAACTACAATGAGCAGTTCTTC. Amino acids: CASSSYRGVNYNEQFF.

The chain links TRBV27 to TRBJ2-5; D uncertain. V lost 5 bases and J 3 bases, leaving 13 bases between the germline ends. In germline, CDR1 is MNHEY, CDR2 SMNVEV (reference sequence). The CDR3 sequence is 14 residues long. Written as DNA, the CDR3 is TGTGCCAGCAGTACATTCGTGGGCGAAGAGACCCAGTACTTC. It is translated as CASSTFVGEETQYF.

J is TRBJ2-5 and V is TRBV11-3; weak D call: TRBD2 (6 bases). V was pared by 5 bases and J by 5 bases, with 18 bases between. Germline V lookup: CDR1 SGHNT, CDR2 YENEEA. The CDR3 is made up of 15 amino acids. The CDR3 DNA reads TGTGCCAGCAGCCCGAAGGATAGGGACTGGGAGACCCAGTACTTC. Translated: CASSPKDRDWETQYF.

The CDR3 sequence: CASGPGAARTEAFF. CDR3 nucleotide sequence: TGCGCCAGCGGGCCGGGGGCCGCGCGGACTGAAGCTTTCTTT. V usage is TRBV5-1 and J usage is TRBJ1-1; possibly TRBD1 for D (6 bases). This CDR3 is built from 14 residues. V gave up 7 bases and J gave up 5 bases, with 18 bases separating them. The germline V gene has CDR1 SGHRS and CDR2 YFSETQ. Filled out from reference TRBV5-1 and TRBJ1-1, the complete variable domain reads KAGVTQTPRYLIKTRGQQVTLSCSPISGHRSVSWYQQTPGQGLQFLFEYFSETQRNKGNFPGRFSGRQFSNSRSEMNVSTLELGDSALYLCASGPGAARTEAFFGQGTRLTVV.

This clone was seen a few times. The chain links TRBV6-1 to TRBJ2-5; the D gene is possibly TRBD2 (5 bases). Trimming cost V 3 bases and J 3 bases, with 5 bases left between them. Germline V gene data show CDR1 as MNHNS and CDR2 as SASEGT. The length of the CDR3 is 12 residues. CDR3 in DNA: TGTGCCAGCAGTGACGGGGAAGAGACCCAGTACTTC. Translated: CASSDGEETQYF.

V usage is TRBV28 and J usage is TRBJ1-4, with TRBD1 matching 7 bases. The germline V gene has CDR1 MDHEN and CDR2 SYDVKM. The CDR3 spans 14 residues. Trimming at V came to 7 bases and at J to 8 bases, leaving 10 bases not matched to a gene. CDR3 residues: CASKNSGTAEKLFF. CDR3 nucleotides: TGTGCCAGCAAAAATTCCGGGACAGCAGAAAAACTGTTTTTT.

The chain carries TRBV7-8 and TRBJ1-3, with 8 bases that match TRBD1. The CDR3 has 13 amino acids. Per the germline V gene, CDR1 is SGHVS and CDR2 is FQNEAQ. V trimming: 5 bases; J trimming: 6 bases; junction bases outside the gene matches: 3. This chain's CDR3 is CASSLDRVNTIYF. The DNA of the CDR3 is TGTGCCAGCAGCCTGGACAGGGTAAACACCATATATTTT.

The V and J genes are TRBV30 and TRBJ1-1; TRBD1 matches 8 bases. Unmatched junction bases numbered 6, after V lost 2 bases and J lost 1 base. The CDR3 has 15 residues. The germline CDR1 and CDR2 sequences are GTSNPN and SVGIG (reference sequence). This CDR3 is CAWSLRGQGNTEAFF. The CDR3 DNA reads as TGTGCCTGGAGTCTCAGAGGACAGGGGAACACTGAAGCTTTCTTT.